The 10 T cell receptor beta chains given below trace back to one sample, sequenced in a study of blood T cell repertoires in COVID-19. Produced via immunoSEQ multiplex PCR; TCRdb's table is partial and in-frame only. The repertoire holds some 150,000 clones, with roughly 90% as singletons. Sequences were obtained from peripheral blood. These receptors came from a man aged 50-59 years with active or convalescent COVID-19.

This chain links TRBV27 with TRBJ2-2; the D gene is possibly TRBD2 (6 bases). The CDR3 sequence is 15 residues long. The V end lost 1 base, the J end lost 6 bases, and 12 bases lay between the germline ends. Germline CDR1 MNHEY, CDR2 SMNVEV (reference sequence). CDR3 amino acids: CASSLFGGASGELFF. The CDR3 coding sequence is TGTGCCAGCAGTTTATTCGGGGGAGCGTCCGGGGAGCTGTTTTTT.

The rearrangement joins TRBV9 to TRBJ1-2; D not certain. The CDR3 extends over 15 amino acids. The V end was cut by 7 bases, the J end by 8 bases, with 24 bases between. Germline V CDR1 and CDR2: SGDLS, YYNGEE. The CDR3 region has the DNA TGTGCCAGCGGCGCTCCGATCGGGGTTTTTGGAGGCTACACCTTC. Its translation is CASGAPIGVFGGYTF.

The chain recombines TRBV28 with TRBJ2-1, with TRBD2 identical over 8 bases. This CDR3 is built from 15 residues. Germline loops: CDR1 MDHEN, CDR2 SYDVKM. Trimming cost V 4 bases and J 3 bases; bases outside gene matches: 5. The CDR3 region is CASSWTGGLYNEQFF. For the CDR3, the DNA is TGTGCCAGCAGTTGGACGGGAGGGCTCTACAATGAGCAGTTCTTC.

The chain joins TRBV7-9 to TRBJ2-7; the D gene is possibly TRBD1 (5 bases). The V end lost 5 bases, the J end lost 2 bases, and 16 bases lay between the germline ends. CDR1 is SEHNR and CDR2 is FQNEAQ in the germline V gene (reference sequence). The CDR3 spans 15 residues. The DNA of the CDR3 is TGTGCCAGCAGCCAGGGCCAAAGCCCACCCTACGAGCAGTACTTC. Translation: CASSQGQSPPYEQYF.

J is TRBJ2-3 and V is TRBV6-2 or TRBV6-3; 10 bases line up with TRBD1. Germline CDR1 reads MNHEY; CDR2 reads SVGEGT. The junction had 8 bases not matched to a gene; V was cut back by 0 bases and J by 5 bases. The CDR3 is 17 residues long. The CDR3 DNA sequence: TGTGCCAGCAGTTACTCCGGGACAGGGGTTCCGGGAGATACGCAGTATTTT. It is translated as CASSYSGTGVPGDTQYF.

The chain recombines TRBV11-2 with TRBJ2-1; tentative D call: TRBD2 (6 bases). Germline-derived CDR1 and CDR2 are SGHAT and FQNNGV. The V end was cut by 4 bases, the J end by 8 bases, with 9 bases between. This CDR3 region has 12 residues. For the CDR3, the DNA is TGTGCCAGCAGCTGGTTAGCGGATGAGCAGTTCTTC. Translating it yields CASSWLADEQFF. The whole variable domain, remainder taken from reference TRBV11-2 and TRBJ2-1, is EAGVAQSPRYKIIEKRQSVAFWCNPISGHATLYWYQQILGQGPKLLIQFQNNGVVDDSQLPKDRFSAERLKGVDSTLKIQPAKLEDSAVYLCASSWLADEQFFGPGTRLTVL.

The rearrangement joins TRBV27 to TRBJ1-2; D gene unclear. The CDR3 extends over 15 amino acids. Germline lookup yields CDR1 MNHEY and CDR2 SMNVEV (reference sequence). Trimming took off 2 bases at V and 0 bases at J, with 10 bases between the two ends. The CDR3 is CASSLQSRTNYGYTF. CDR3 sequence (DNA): TGTGCCAGCAGTTTACAATCCAGGACTAACTATGGCTACACCTTC.

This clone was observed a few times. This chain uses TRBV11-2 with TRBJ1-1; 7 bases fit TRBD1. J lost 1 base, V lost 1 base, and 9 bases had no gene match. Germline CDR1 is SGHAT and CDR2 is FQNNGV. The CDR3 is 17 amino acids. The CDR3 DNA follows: TGTGCCAGCAGCTTAGGGGACAGACCTAGAAGGAACACTGAAGCTTTCTTT. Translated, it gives CASSLGDRPRRNTEAFF.

As DNA, the CDR3 is TGTGCCAGCAGTGACCTTCCAGGCGGGACAGGGAATGAGCAGTTCTTC. Its translation is CASSDLPGGTGNEQFF. V and J are TRBV6-4 and TRBJ2-1, with 9 bases identical to TRBD1. The CDR3 totals 16 residues. Germline loops: CDR1 MRHNA, CDR2 SNTAGT. V trimming: 2 bases; J trimming: 7 bases; junction bases outside the gene matches: 9.

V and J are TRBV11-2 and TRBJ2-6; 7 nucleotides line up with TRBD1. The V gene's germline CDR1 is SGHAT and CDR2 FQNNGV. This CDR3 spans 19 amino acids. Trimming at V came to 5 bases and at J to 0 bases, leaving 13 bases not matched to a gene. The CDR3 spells CASSPNTGQVRSGANVLTF. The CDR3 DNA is TGTGCCAGCAGCCCTAATACCGGACAGGTCCGCTCTGGGGCCAACGTCCTGACTTTC. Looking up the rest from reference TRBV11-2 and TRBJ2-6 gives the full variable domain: EAGVAQSPRYKIIEKRQSVAFWCNPISGHATLYWYQQILGQGPKLLIQFQNNGVVDDSQLPKDRFSAERLKGVDSTLKIQPAKLEDSAVYLCASSPNTGQVRSGANVLTFGAGSRLTVL.